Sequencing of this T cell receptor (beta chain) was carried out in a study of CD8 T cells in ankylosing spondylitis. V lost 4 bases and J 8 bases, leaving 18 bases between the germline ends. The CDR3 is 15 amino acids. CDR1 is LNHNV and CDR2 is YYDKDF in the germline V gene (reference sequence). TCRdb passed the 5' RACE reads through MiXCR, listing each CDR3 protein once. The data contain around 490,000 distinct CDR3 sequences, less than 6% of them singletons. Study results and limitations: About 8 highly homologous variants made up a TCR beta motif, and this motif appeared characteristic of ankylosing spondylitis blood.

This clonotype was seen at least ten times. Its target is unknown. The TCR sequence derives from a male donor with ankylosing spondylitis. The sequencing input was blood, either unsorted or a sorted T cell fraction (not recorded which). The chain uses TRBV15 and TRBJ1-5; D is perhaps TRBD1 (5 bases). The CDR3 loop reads CATSISGALAEPQHF. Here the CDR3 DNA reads TGTGCCACCAGCATATCCGGGGCGTTGGCGGAGCCCCAGCATTTT.